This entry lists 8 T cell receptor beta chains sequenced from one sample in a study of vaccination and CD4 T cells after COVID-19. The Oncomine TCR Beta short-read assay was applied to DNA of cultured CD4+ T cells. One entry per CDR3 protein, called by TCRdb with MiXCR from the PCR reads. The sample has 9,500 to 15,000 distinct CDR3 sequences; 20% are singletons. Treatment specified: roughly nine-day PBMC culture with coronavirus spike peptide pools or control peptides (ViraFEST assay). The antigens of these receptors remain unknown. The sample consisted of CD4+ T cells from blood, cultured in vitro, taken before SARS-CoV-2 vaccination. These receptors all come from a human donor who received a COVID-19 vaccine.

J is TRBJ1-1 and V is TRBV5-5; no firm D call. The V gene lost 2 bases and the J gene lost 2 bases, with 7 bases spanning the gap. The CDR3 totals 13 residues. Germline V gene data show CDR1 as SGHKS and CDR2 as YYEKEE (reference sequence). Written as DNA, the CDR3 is TGTGCCAGCAGCTTATCTCCTAACACTGAAGCTTTCTTT. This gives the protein CASSLSPNTEAFF.

In DNA, the CDR3 is TGCAGTGCTAGAAATCAGGGTACAGATACGCAGTATTTT. This sequence encodes CSARNQGTDTQYF. The chain has TRBV20-1 and TRBJ2-3; D may be TRBD1 (5 bases). CDR3 length equals 13 residues. V gave up 2 bases and J gave up 3 bases, with 9 bases separating them. Germline loops: CDR1 DFQATT, CDR2 SNEGSKA (reference sequence).

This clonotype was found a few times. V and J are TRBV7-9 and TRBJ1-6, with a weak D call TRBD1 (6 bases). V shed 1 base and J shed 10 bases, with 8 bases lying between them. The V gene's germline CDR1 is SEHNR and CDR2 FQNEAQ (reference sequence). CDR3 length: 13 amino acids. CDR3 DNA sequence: TGTGCCAGCAGCTTAGGTGGGGGCTCACCCCTCCACTTT. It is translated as CASSLGGGSPLHF.

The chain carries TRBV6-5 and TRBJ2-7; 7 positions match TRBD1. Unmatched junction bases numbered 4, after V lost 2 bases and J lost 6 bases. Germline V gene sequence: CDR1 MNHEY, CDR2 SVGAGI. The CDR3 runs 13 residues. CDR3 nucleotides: TGTGCCAGCAGTTACGAGAGGACAGGCGAGCAGTACTTC. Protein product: CASSYERTGEQYF.

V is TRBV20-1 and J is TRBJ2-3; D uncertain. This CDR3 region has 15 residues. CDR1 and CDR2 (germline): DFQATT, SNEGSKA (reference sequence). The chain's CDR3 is CSVAASADSLHTQYF. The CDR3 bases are TGCAGCGTGGCGGCCAGCGCAGATTCCTTGCATACGCAGTATTTT.

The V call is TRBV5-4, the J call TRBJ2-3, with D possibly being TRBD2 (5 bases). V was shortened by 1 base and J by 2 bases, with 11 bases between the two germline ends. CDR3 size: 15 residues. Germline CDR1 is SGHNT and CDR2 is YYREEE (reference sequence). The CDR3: CASSLKAEVTDTQYF. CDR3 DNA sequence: TGTGCCAGCAGCTTGAAAGCGGAAGTCACAGATACGCAGTATTTT. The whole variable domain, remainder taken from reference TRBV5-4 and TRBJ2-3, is ETGVTQSPTHLIKTRGQQVTLRCSSQSGHNTVSWYQQALGQGPQFIFQYYREEENGRGNFPPRFSGLQFPNYSSELNVNALELDDSALYLCASSLKAEVTDTQYFGPGTRLTVL.

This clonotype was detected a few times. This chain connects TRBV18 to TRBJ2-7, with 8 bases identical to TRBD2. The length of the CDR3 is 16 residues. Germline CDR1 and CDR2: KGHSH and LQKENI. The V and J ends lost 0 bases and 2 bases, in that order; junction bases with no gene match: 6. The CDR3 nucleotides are TGTGCCAGCTCACCACCCGTAGCGGGGCGCACCTACGAGCAGTACTTC. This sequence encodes CASSPPVAGRTYEQYF.

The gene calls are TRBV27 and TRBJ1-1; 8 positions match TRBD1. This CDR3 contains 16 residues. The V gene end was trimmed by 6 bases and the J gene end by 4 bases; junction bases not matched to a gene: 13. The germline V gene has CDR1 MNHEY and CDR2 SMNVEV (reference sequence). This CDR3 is CASRPLWAGGGTEAFF. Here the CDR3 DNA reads TGTGCCAGCAGACCCCTTTGGGCAGGGGGCGGCACTGAAGCTTTCTTT.